The 8 T cell receptor beta chains below were found in one sample sequenced in a study of vaccination and CD4 T cells after COVID-19. TCRdb passed the PCR reads through MiXCR, listing each CDR3 protein once. The sample holds approximately 17,000 distinct CDR3 sequences; roughly two thirds are singletons and the top ten take around 1.1%. Here the sequenced sample was CD4+ T cells from blood, taken after SARS-CoV-2 vaccination. The receptors stem from a human donor who had recovered from COVID-19.

This clonotype was counted a few times. J is TRBJ2-2 and V is TRBV2; 8 bases map to TRBD2. Unmatched junction bases numbered 4, after V lost 8 bases and J lost 2 bases. The CDR3 length is 14 residues. Germline lookup yields CDR1 SNHLY and CDR2 FYNNEI. The CDR3 is CASSSGRNTGELFF. For the CDR3, the DNA is TGTGCCAGCTCTAGCGGGCGAAACACCGGGGAGCTGTTTTTT.

This clonotype was seen a handful of times. The genes are TRBV20-1 and TRBJ1-1; no clear D. Germline values: CDR1 DFQATT, CDR2 SNEGSKA (reference sequence). V lost 0 bases, J lost 0 bases, and 17 bases lay in between. The CDR3 extends over 17 amino acids. The CDR3 nucleotides read TGCAGTGCTAGAGATCAATCGAGGGAAGCAATGAACACTGAAGCTTTCTTT. It specifies CSARDQSREAMNTEAFF.

The chain carries TRBV20-1 and TRBJ2-7; D is possibly TRBD2 (6 bases). V lost 5 bases and J 0 bases, leaving 26 bases between the germline ends. CDR1 is DFQATT, CDR2 SNEGSKA, per germline (reference sequence). The CDR3 loop spans 18 amino acids. CDR3 nucleotides: TGCAGTGCTCCACATCCCCCGTCCGGGACTCAGAGCTCCTACGAGCAGTACTTC. This codes for CSAPHPPSGTQSSYEQYF.

This clonotype was observed a few times. V gene TRBV7-2 combines with J gene TRBJ1-5; no clear D. The germline V gene has CDR1 SGHTA and CDR2 FQGNSA. V was pared by 5 bases and J by 4 bases, with 15 bases between. The CDR3 spans 15 residues. CDR3 amino acids: CASSVRAGLNQPQHF. In DNA form, the CDR3 reads TGTGCCAGCAGCGTTAGGGCAGGATTAAATCAGCCCCAGCATTTT.

The gene calls are TRBV28 and TRBJ1-1, with D unresolved. Looked up from germline, CDR1 is MDHEN and CDR2 is SYDVKM. CDR3 length: 12 residues. Trimming removed 10 bases from V and 3 bases from J, with 12 bases in between. The CDR3 bases are TGTGCCACCCGCGGGCGCGACACTGAAGCTTTCTTT. It specifies CATRGRDTEAFF.

This sequence joins TRBV5-1 and TRBJ2-2; possibly TRBD2 for D (6 bases). The germline gives CDR1 SGHRS, CDR2 YFSETQ. CDR3 length: 15 residues. V was cut by 3 bases and J by 4 bases, with 13 bases left in between. CDR3 in amino acids: CASSYAGSPTGELFF. The CDR3 nucleotides are TGCGCCAGCAGCTACGCCGGGAGCCCCACCGGGGAGCTGTTTTTT.

The DNA of the CDR3 is TGTGCCAGCAGTTTGGGCGGGCGCTCTGGGGCCAACGTCCTGACTTTC. Translating it yields CASSLGGRSGANVLTF. This rearrangement joins TRBV27 to TRBJ2-6, with TRBD2 as a possible D gene (5 bases). Trimming stripped 3 bases from V and 0 bases from J, with 9 bases between. CDR1 and CDR2 (germline): MNHEY, SMNVEV (reference sequence). The CDR3 runs 16 residues. Using reference TRBV27 and TRBJ2-6 for the parts outside the CDR3, the full variable domain is EAQVTQNPRYLITVTGKKLTVTCSQNMNHEYMSWYRQDPGLGLRQIYYSMNVEVTDKGDVPEGYKVSRKEKRNFPLILESPSPNQTSLYFCASSLGGRSGANVLTFGAGSRLTVL.

Notes on this clonotype: The DNA is omitted, as the CDR3 cannot be located on it reliably, and the CDR3 follows TCRdb's listing. This sequence joins TRBV7-9 and TRBJ2-3; the table's D call, TRBD2, has no DNA check behind it. Germline V gene sequence: CDR1 SEHNR, CDR2 FQNEAQ (reference sequence). The CDR3 is made up of 13 amino acids, end residues included. The CDR3 is CASSFGSGSMPYF.